Given below is one T cell receptor (beta chain) in context. With 60 Vbeta and 13 Jbeta primers, the PCR was carried out. Only in-frame clones appear in the TCRdb table, and some are missing; sequencing was by immunoSEQ multiplex PCR. There are roughly 150,000 clones in the sample; roughly 80% occur only once, and approximately 1.5% lies in the top ten. These data belong to a study of cytomegalovirus exposure and HLA in healthy donors. Germline-derived CDR1 and CDR2 are SEHNR and FQNEAQ (reference sequence). The CDR3 runs to 14 residues. Trimming took 3 bases from V and 0 from J, leaving 8 bases between them.

The V call is TRBV7-9, the J call TRBJ1-1; D unresolved. What was sequenced was PBMCs. This receptor was identified in a male donor in good health and CMV-seronegative. Here the CDR3 DNA reads TGTGCCAGCAGCTTCGGCGGGATGAACACTGAAGCTTTCTTT. This gives the protein CASSFGGMNTEAFF.